These 3 T cell receptor beta chains were all obtained from the same sample, sequenced in a study of blood T cells in healthy people across ages. The second PCR ran about 7 to 12 cycles with a sample-barcoded 5' primer and J-beta primers. TCRdb used MiXCR to reprocess the 5' RACE reads, holding one entry per CDR3 protein. Among 650,000 to 800,000 distinct CDR3 sequences, about 42% were seen once, and the ten largest hold around 21%. Sequencing input: blood. All receptors come from a man in his sixties in good health.

V gene TRBV30 combines with J gene TRBJ2-4; TRBD1 matches 10 bases. The last part of the DNA fits TRBJ2-7 better; the J call may be wrong. The germline V gene encodes CDR1 GTSNPN and CDR2 SVGIG (reference sequence). The CDR3 sequence is 15 residues long. The CDR3 sequence: CAWSVGTGEGYEQYF. In DNA, the CDR3 is TGTGCCTGGAGTGTAGGGACAGGGGAGGGGTACGAGCAGTACTTC.

CDR3 in amino acids: CSAKKGARNTEAFF. The CDR3 region has the DNA TGCAGTGCAAAAAAGGGGGCGCGGAACACTGAAGCTTTCTTT. The gene calls are TRBV20-1 and TRBJ1-1; 7 bases are a match to TRBD1. From germline, CDR1 is DFQATT and CDR2 SNEGSKA (reference sequence). Trimming removed 6 bases from V and 1 base from J; junction bases left unmatched: 8. This CDR3 has 14 residues.

J is TRBJ2-7 and V is TRBV12-3 or TRBV12-4; unclear D gene. CDR3 length: 13 amino acids. The V and J ends lost 4 bases and 2 bases respectively, with 9 bases between them. The CDR3 region is CASSCAVAYEQYF. The DNA for the CDR3 is TGTGCCAGCAGTTGCGCAGTAGCCTACGAGCAGTACTTC.